The sequence of this T cell receptor beta chain was determined in a study of shared clonotypes between healthy human individuals (dated by TCRdb to about 2020). The study in broad terms: Two women and three men aged 18 to 49 years were included in the cohort. For each donor, CD4 naive and CD4 memory were each run on three plates, CD8 naive on two plates, and CD8 memory on one plate. Libraries were prepared and TCR repertoires were sequenced by different laboratories using diverse techniques, in order to increase sequencing depth and limit assay-specific biases. To estimate repertoire size and how much clonotypes are shared between individuals, the study performed deep sequencing of blood TCR repertoires from about five healthy adults. Per donor, leukapheresis produced somewhere between about 0.9 and 10 billion PBMCs.

Beyond this particular receptor, the publication reports: When several donors were compared, the shared fraction of clonotypes was around 5% for naive CD4, more than 3% for naive CD8, about 2.5% for memory CD4, and under 0.5% for memory CD8. Pairwise subsampling led to the expectation that sequencing depth would affect the degree of clonotype sharing among donors. Even with the large sequencing depth, rarefaction of the sorted-subset datasets indicated that sequencing was incomplete. Estimated clonotype richness was generally larger for naive than for memory subsets. Only blood was sampled, and tissue TCR repertoires likely differ from those in blood. Compared with non-shared clonotypes, clonotypes shared by all four sorted-subset donors had higher generation probabilities. The small number of donors limited the genetic and exposure-history diversity represented.

From a lookup of the germline V gene, CDR1 and CDR2 are SGHTA and FQGTGA. The CDR3 holds 18 amino acids from the cysteine to the phenylalanine. The sequence is cut down to CDR3 DNA, 54 bases in frame from base 1. V sheds 2 bases and J sheds 2 bases, leaving 21 bases between their ends. TCR CDR3 regions were amplified from genomic DNA by multiplex PCR using the deep immunoSEQ assay. Genomic DNA extracted from each cell subset was distributed evenly over all wells of several immunoSEQ 96-well plates, and each plate served as one replicate. Each replicate PCR for sorted subsets received about 210 ng genomic DNA, equal to tens of thousands of T cell genomes. Purified libraries were quantified with a Qubit 3.0 fluorometer, sized on a Bioanalyzer 2100, and re-quantified with the KAPA Library Quantification kit. Every immunoSEQ 96-well plate was sequenced on a dedicated single-read 150-cycle Illumina NextSeq 550 flow cell. The study's own analysis went as follows. The immunoSEQ output contained only junctional sequences without quality scores, so filtering could not match that applied to full-length reads. Sequences were annotated with PyIR, a Python wrapper for IgBLAST v1.9, and V/J genes and CDR3 were assigned using IMGT germline references. Reads were filtered out if the reads had weak V/J assignments (E-value above 1e-6), no CDR3, stop codons, out-of-frame junctions, or ambiguous translated residues. V3J clonotypes were defined by identical inferred V gene, J gene, and CDR3 amino acid sequence. Percentage overlap between repertoires was computed as shared unique clonotypes divided by the size of the smaller repertoire. RTK rarefaction, the Chao1 estimator, and Recon v2.1 estimates of unobserved clonotypes were used to assess repertoire richness. For all TCRbeta clonotypes obtained by the gDNA method from four donors, generation probabilities were computed with OLGA. Here the immuneACCESS table is served through TCRdb, limited to in-frame sequences with V and J called. Missing clones are a known gap in these copies; in checked studies unresolved V genes cover under half, and the rest lacks a known reason. V and J calls and clone size are those listed in that table; D and trimming were worked out from the DNA. Across this sample there are 2 million to 3 million clones, with around 94% seen only once. The top ten constitute over 0.12% of the sample.

Of note for this clone: No cognate antigen has been identified for it. No base quality values were provided; no much bigger clone lies one nucleotide off.

Donors were healthy HIV-negative adults with no recently reported acute infections or vaccinations. All donors were Caucasian adults living in Nashville, Tennessee, USA. CD4+ T cells were enriched through magnetic negative selection, after which naive cells were positively selected on CD45RA and the remaining negative fraction served as the memory subset. Blood was collected by leukapheresis, and PBMCs were isolated by Ficoll-Histopaque density gradient centrifugation and then cryopreserved in liquid nitrogen vapor phase. Purity and quantity of every magnetically sorted T cell population were checked by analytical flow cytometry. Genomic DNA was isolated from each sorted fraction and quantified by UV absorbance on a Nanodrop 2000c.

This clonotype was obtained from a man between 18 and 29 years old in good health. The sample taken for sequencing was naive CD4+ T cells sorted from blood. The label giving this sample's cell subset or site can be read as: CD45RA+ positively selected. The chain was built from TRBV7-3 and TRBJ1-2; a tentative D match to TRBD1 spans 6 bases. CDR3 region: CASSLYGGQDAVNYGYTF. The DNA is TGTGCCAGCAGCTTATATGGGGGGCAAGACGCAGTGAACTATGGCTACACCTTC.